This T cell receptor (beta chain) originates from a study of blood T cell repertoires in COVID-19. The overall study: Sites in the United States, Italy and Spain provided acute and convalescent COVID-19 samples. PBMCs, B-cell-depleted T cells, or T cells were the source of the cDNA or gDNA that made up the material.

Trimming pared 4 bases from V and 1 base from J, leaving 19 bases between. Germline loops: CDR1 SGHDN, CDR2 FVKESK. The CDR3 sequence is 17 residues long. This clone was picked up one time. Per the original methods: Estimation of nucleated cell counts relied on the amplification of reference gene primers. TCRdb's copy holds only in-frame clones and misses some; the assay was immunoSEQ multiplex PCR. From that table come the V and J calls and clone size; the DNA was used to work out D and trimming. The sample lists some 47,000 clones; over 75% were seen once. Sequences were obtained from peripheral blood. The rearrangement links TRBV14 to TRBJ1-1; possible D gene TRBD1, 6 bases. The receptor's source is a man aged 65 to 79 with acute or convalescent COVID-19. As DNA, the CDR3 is TGTGCCAGCAGCCCGGGGGGCCCGGGACGGAGGAACACTGAAGCTTTCTTT. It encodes CASSPGGPGRRNTEAFF.